The next 29 T cell receptor beta chains were all read from a single sample in a study of T cells after somatic rescue of genetic block. TCRdb keeps only in-frame clones here, not all; method: immunoSEQ multiplex PCR. The data show tens of thousands of clones, with approximately 90% seen just once and approximately 3% held by the top ten. What was sequenced was peripheral blood mononuclear cells (PBMCs). These receptors were obtained from a man aged 30-40 years.

This sequence joins TRBV19 and TRBJ1-4; D not certain. The CDR3 has 15 amino acids. Looked up from germline, CDR1 is LNHDA and CDR2 is SQIVND (reference sequence). The V end lost 0 bases, the J end lost 1 base, and 6 bases lay between the germline ends. CDR3 DNA sequence: TGTGCCAGTAGTATAGATCGGGGAACTAATGAAAAACTGTTTTTT. It encodes CASSIDRGTNEKLFF.

The V and J genes are TRBV13 and TRBJ1-2, with TRBD1 matching 9 bases. V shed 7 bases, J shed 4 bases, and the junction held 10 bases outside the gene matches. The CDR3 extends over 15 amino acids. The germline V gene has CDR1 PRHDT and CDR2 FYEKMQ (reference sequence). For the CDR3, the DNA is TGTGCCAGCACTCCCGGGACAGGGAATGTCTATGGCTACACCTTC. It codes for CASTPGTGNVYGYTF.

The V and J genes are TRBV10-3 and TRBJ2-5; 9 nucleotides line up with TRBD2. The CDR3 is 15 amino acids. Germline V gives CDR1 ENHRY, CDR2 SYGVKD. V shed 10 bases and J 1 base; nucleotides not matched to a gene: 10. CDR3 region: CANAKAGGSQETQYF. CDR3 DNA sequence: TGTGCCAACGCTAAGGCGGGGGGGAGCCAAGAGACCCAGTACTTC.

V usage is TRBV18 and J usage is TRBJ1-1, with unresolved D. CDR1 is KGHSH and CDR2 is LQKENI in the germline V gene. The CDR3 length is 13 residues. The V gene lost 3 bases and the J gene lost 4 bases, with 9 bases spanning the gap. CDR3 in amino acids: CASSPQATTEAFF. The CDR3 region has the DNA TGTGCCAGCTCACCTCAGGCAACCACTGAAGCTTTCTTT.

V is TRBV11-3 and J is TRBJ1-1; TRBD1 agrees at 11 bases. The CDR3 extends over 13 amino acids. CDR1 and CDR2 from the germline V gene are SGHNT and YENEEA. Trimming cost V 4 bases and J 11 bases; bases outside gene matches: 6. CDR3 DNA: TGTGCCAGCAGCTCGACCGGGACAGGGGGGGCTTTCTTT. Translated: CASSSTGTGGAFF.

The genes are TRBV2 and TRBJ2-7; TRBD1 agrees at 10 bases. Unmatched junction bases numbered 9, after V lost 4 bases and J lost 6 bases. Germline lookup yields CDR1 SNHLY and CDR2 FYNNEI. This CDR3 is built from 15 residues. DNA of the CDR3: TGTGCCAGCAGTGGGTTCCGGGACAGGGGAGGCGAGCAGTACTTC. As protein: CASSGFRDRGGEQYF.

The chain couples TRBV29-1 to TRBJ1-2; D possibly corresponds to TRBD1 (5 bases). Germline loops: CDR1 SQVTM, CDR2 ANQGSEA. Trimming removed 3 bases at V and 5 bases at J, with 16 bases between. This CDR3 comprises 14 residues. CDR3: CSVDPRVRGYGYTF. The CDR3 DNA sequence: TGCAGCGTTGATCCACGAGTTAGGGGATATGGCTACACCTTC.

The chain is built from TRBV11-2 and TRBJ2-3; D may be TRBD1 (5 bases). CDR3 size: 14 residues. V was cut by 2 bases and J by 1 base, with 7 bases left in between. CDR1 and CDR2 from the germline V gene are SGHAT and FQNNGV. The chain's CDR3 is CASSLLQGTDTQYF. CDR3 bases: TGTGCCAGCAGCTTATTACAGGGCACAGATACGCAGTATTTT.

The chain joins TRBV7-6 to TRBJ2-3, with D tentatively TRBD2 (5 bases). The CDR3 sequence is 14 residues long. The ends were cut back, 5 bases at V and 8 bases at J, with 17 bases in the middle. Germline CDR1 reads SGHVS; CDR2 reads FNYEAQ. The CDR3 loop reads CASSEARTSLTQYF. The CDR3 DNA follows: TGTGCCAGCAGCGAAGCGCGGACTTCCCTTACGCAGTATTTT.

V gene TRBV5-1 combines with J gene TRBJ2-1; D remains unclear. Germline CDR1 reads SGHRS; CDR2 reads YFSETQ. This CDR3 spans 15 amino acids. The germline V and J ends were trimmed by 0 bases and 0 bases, with 7 bases remaining between them. The CDR3 nucleotides read TGCGCCAGCAGCTTGGTTGCGGTCTCCTACAATGAGCAGTTCTTC. The encoded protein is CASSLVAVSYNEQFF.

This clone was picked up one time. The V and J genes are TRBV11-3 and TRBJ2-1, with 12 positions matching TRBD2. CDR1 SGHNT and CDR2 YENEEA come from the germline V gene. The CDR3 is 15 residues long. After removal of 4 bases from V and 4 bases from J, the junction contained 2 bases not matched to a gene. As DNA, the CDR3 is TGTGCCAGCAGCTCCGGGACTAGCGGGTACAATGAGCAGTTCTTC. As protein: CASSSGTSGYNEQFF.

V is TRBV5-8 and J is TRBJ2-2; D ambiguous. CDR1 is SGHTS, CDR2 YDEGEE, per germline. The CDR3 spans 15 residues. The V and J ends lost 1 base and 3 bases respectively, with 10 bases between them. The chain's CDR3 is CASSLWAIDTGELFF. The CDR3 coding sequence is TGTGCCAGCAGCTTGTGGGCCATCGACACCGGGGAGCTGTTTTTT.

This sequence joins TRBV27 and TRBJ2-5; 12 positions agree with TRBD2. In germline, CDR1 is MNHEY, CDR2 SMNVEV (reference sequence). Losses at the gene ends were 5 bases for V and 5 bases for J; bases not matched to a gene: 9. This CDR3 contains 16 residues. This CDR3 is CASSLGIGTSGETQYF. The DNA of the CDR3 is TGTGCCAGCAGTCTGGGTATCGGGACTAGCGGGGAGACCCAGTACTTC.

The chain uses TRBV7-9 and TRBJ2-2; D gene unclear. V lost 5 bases and J lost 8, with 18 bases in between. Germline V CDR1 and CDR2: SEHNR, FQNEAQ (reference sequence). CDR3 length: 15 amino acids. In DNA form, the CDR3 reads TGTGCCAGCAGCCACAAAGGTTTACGGGCTGGGGAGCTGTTTTTT. Encoded protein: CASSHKGLRAGELFF.

The chain couples TRBV30 to TRBJ1-2, with TRBD1 as a possible D gene (5 bases). Trimming removed 2 bases at V and 6 bases at J, with 13 bases between. Germline CDR1 and CDR2: GTSNPN and SVGIG (reference sequence). The CDR3 has 13 amino acids. CDR3 sequence reads: CAWSWGGDHGYTF. The CDR3, as DNA: TGTGCCTGGAGTTGGGGAGGGGACCATGGCTACACCTTC.

The chain employs TRBV18 and TRBJ2-7, with TRBD2 as a possible D gene (5 bases). Between the trimmed V and J ends, which lost 1 base and 7 bases, there was a span of 14 bases. This CDR3 is 14 amino acids long. Germline V gives CDR1 KGHSH, CDR2 LQKENI. CDR3 protein: CASSPRGDVREQYF. CDR3 in DNA: TGTGCCAGCTCACCACGGGGAGACGTACGAGAGCAGTACTTC.

As concerns this clone: At one of its ends the junction is not consistent with the germline gene, which may arise from a read error. The V gene is TRBV4-2, the J gene TRBJ1-2, with D possibly TRBD1 on 5 matching bases. The CDR3 is 17 residues long. CDR1 LGHNA and CDR2 YNFKEQ come from the germline V gene. CDR3 sequence: CASSQAPTGGTNYGYTF. CDR3 sequence (DNA): TGTGCCAGCAGTCAAGCCCCAACTGGGGGTACTAACTATGGCTACACCTTC.

J is TRBJ2-4 and V is TRBV19, with D maybe TRBD1 (6 bases). Germline CDR1 reads LNHDA; CDR2 reads SQIVND (reference sequence). CDR3 length: 16 amino acids. V was trimmed by 4 bases and J by 0 bases, leaving 13 bases between them. CDR3 in DNA: TGTGCCAGTAGTACCGGACAGCTCCTAGCCAAAAACATTCAGTACTTC. The encoded protein is CASSTGQLLAKNIQYF.

V usage is TRBV4-3 and J usage is TRBJ1-5; D call uncertain. Trimming took 1 base from V and 6 from J, leaving 13 bases between them. The CDR3 length is 15 residues. In germline, CDR1 is LGHNA, CDR2 YSLEER. The CDR3 here is CASSQGREGGQPQHF. CDR3 nucleotides: TGCGCCAGCAGCCAAGGAAGGGAGGGCGGTCAGCCCCAGCATTTT.

The rearrangement joins TRBV4-1 to TRBJ1-1; 11 bases fit TRBD1. Trimming at V came to 7 bases and at J to 5 bases, leaving 9 bases not matched to a gene. Germline-derived CDR1 and CDR2 are MGHRA and YSYEKL. The length of the CDR3 is 15 residues. CDR3 sequence: CASTIAGTGGTEAFF. The CDR3 nucleotides read TGCGCCAGCACCATAGCGGGGACAGGGGGGACTGAAGCTTTCTTT.

V is TRBV2 and J is TRBJ2-3; the match to TRBD2 covers 11 bases. The V and J ends lost 6 bases and 2 bases, in that order; junction bases with no gene match: 4. Germline assignment: CDR1 SNHLY and CDR2 FYNNEI. This CDR3 is built from 15 residues. The CDR3, as DNA: TGTGCCAGCAGCCGACTAGCGGGAAACACAGATACGCAGTATTTT. Its protein product is CASSRLAGNTDTQYF.

The rearrangement uses TRBV9 and TRBJ1-1; D unclear. Trimming removed 3 bases at V and 3 bases at J, with 18 bases between. Germline V gene data show CDR1 as SGDLS and CDR2 as YYNGEE. CDR3 length equals 16 residues. CDR3 region: CASSARLPGVDTEAFF. In DNA, the CDR3 is TGTGCCAGCAGCGCGAGACTACCCGGAGTAGACACTGAAGCTTTCTTT.

The rearrangement uses TRBV9 and TRBJ2-3; a possible D gene is TRBD2 (7 bases). Deletions cut 4 bases from V and 2 bases from J, with 17 bases between. The germline CDR1 and CDR2 sequences are SGDLS and YYNGEE. The CDR3 totals 16 residues. The CDR3 reads CASSPRGGFNTDTQYF. DNA for the CDR3: TGTGCCAGCAGCCCCCGCGGGGGCTTCAACACAGATACGCAGTATTTT. Full variable domain (remainder filled in from reference TRBV9 and TRBJ2-3): DSGVTQTPKHLITATGQRVTLRCSPRSGDLSVYWYQQSLDQGLQFLIQYYNGEERAKGNILERFSAQQFPDLHSELNLSSLELGDSALYFCASSPRGGFNTDTQYFGPGTRLTVL.

The V call is TRBV5-8, the J call TRBJ2-7, with a possible D match to TRBD2 (5 bases). There are 13 residues in the CDR3. Germline V gene sequence: CDR1 SGHTS, CDR2 YDEGEE. Trimming removed 3 bases at V and 4 bases at J, with 11 bases between. CDR3 region: CASSSGLEYEQYF. The CDR3 nucleotides are TGTGCCAGCAGCTCCGGACTGGAGTACGAGCAGTACTTC.

The rearrangement joins TRBV7-2 to TRBJ2-3; weak D call: TRBD1 (5 bases). The ends were cut back, 2 bases at V and 3 bases at J, with 18 bases in the middle. This CDR3 region has 17 residues. Germline V CDR1 and CDR2: SGHTA, FQGNSA. The CDR3 is CASSLKGASEGTDTQYF. CDR3 nucleotides: TGTGCCAGCAGCTTAAAAGGGGCTAGTGAAGGGACAGATACGCAGTATTTT.

CDR3 region: CASSRDSRSYNSPLHF. The CDR3 nucleotides are TGCGCCAGCAGCCGGGATTCGAGGTCCTATAATTCACCCCTCCACTTT. The V gene is TRBV5-1, the J gene TRBJ1-6; D gene uncertain. The CDR3 is 16 amino acids. The V and J ends lost 4 bases and 1 base respectively, with 12 bases between them. Germline V gives CDR1 SGHRS, CDR2 YFSETQ.

This clone was detected once. The J gene is TRBJ1-1, the V gene TRBV6-1, with a tentative D call TRBD1 (5 bases). Trimming removed 2 bases from V and 1 base from J, with 8 bases in between. The CDR3 is 14 residues long. CDR1 MNHNS and CDR2 SASEGT come from the germline V gene. In nucleotides, the CDR3 is TGTGCCAGCAGTGAATGGACAAAGAACACTGAAGCTTTCTTT. Translation gives CASSEWTKNTEAFF.

The chain combines TRBV19 with TRBJ1-4, with 7 bases aligning to TRBD1. Germline V gives CDR1 LNHDA, CDR2 SQIVND (reference sequence). The CDR3 spans 15 residues. The V gene end was trimmed by 5 bases and the J gene end by 5 bases; junction bases not matched to a gene: 8. This CDR3 reads CASSVPRQGNEKLFF. CDR3 DNA sequence: TGTGCCAGTAGTGTACCCCGACAGGGCAATGAAAAACTGTTTTTT.

The rearrangement links TRBV18 to TRBJ1-5; possibly TRBD1 for D (6 bases). CDR3 length: 16 amino acids. Germline V gene sequence: CDR1 KGHSH, CDR2 LQKENI. The V end lost 4 bases, the J end lost 0 bases, and 13 bases lay between the germline ends. The CDR3: CASSLTQGSSNQPQHF. The CDR3 DNA follows: TGTGCCAGCTCACTCACTCAGGGGAGTAGCAATCAGCCCCAGCATTTT.